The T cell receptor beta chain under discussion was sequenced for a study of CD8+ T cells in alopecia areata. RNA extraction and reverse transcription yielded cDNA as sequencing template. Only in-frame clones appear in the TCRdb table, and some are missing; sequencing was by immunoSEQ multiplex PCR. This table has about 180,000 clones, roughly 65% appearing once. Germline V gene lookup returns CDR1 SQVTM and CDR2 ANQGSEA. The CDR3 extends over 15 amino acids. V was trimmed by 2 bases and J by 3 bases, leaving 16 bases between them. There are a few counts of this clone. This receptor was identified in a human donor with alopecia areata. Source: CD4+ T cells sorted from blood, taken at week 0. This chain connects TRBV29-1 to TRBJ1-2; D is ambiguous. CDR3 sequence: CSVENRLGGDYGYTF. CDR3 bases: TGCAGCGTTGAAAACCGTTTGGGTGGGGACTATGGCTACACCTTC.